This T cell receptor beta chain appears in the sequencing data of a study of cytomegalovirus exposure and HLA in healthy donors. Trimming at V came to 5 bases and at J to 3 bases, leaving 4 bases not matched to a gene. The length of the CDR3 is 15 residues. Germline CDR1 MNHNY, CDR2 SVGAGI (reference sequence). Data came from immunoSEQ multiplex PCR; TCRdb stores just in-frame clones and leaves some out. The sample holds some 84,000 clones; roughly 88% are singletons and the top ten take 2% to 2.5%. The chain links TRBV6-6 to TRBJ2-1; 10 bases line up with TRBD2. The TCR was taken from a young man in good health and CMV-seronegative. What was sequenced was PBMCs. CDR3 sequence: CASSPLAGDYNEQFF. CDR3 nucleotides: TGTGCCAGCAGTCCGCTAGCGGGGGACTACAATGAGCAGTTCTTC.